The text below deals with one TCR beta chain. Its antigen specificity is not known. Base-call qualities are not available, and no considerably larger clone is one nucleotide away. Using bias-controlled multiplex PCR with the immunoSEQ v3 hsTCRB kit, the TCR beta CDR3 regions were amplified from genomic DNA. TCR libraries were sequenced on an Illumina NextSeq 500 to approximately 2 million read pairs for survey level or roughly 5-6.5 million for deep level. As for how the authors treated the data: Clonality was reported by immunoSEQ Analyzer software, which also assigned V, D and J genes and filtered out non-productive sequences. Repertoires were compared using productive Simpson clonality and Morisita overlap index of productive TRB rearrangements between infused TIL and blood. For each clone in blood, the absolute clonotype count was estimated by multiplying the lymphocyte count by the CD3+ fraction and by the clone's productive frequency. Entries here come from immuneACCESS through TCRdb and include only in-frame sequences with V and J called. Some clones fail to appear in such tables; in the studies checked, an unresolved V gene covers under half of the shortfall, and the cause of the remainder is unknown. The V and J calls and clone size were taken over from that table, and D and trimming were inferred from the DNA. This sample has about 32,000 clones in its table, and about 80% of those were observed once. Approximately 2.7% of the sample belongs to the ten largest clones.

V is shortened by 5 bases, J by 1 base, and the region joining them spans 4 bases. CDR1 PRHDT and CDR2 FYEKMQ are derived from the germline V gene (reference sequence). There are 12 amino acids in the CDR3, from cysteine to phenylalanine inclusive. Kept here is only the CDR3 DNA, which spans 36 bases and is read in frame from base 1. According to the study, the label for this sample's time point signals: pre-treatment sample, taken before nivolumab and TIL therapy. A phase I trial run at two centers enrolled adults with stage 4 NSCLC between 2017 and 2020. The samples were drawn from an open-label, single-arm phase I trial testing tumor-infiltrating lymphocyte therapy combined with nivolumab in advanced non-small cell lung cancer. Mononuclear cells from blood collected in EDTA tubes were isolated on a Ficoll gradient and snap-frozen as pellets, and DNA was then extracted using a Qiagen mini-prep kit.

This record belongs to a study of TIL therapy for anti-PD-1-resistant metastatic lung cancer (dated by TCRdb to the early 2020s). Regarding the complete study: Tumors were collected before any PD-1/PD-L1 blockade, after which patients were given nivolumab, and patients who progressed were given lymphodepletion, an infusion of expanded TIL and IL-2. Enrolled patients had a median age of 54 years (range roughly 35-85) and a median tumor PD-L1 proportion score of approximately 6.6%. Most of the cohort had lung adenocarcinoma, including a few EGFR-mutant tumors and two ALK-rearranged tumors, and half of the patients were either current or former smokers. Across the cohort, whole-exome sequencing showed a median non-synonymous tumor mutation burden of 1.5 mutations per megabase. T cell receptor beta sequencing of tumor and peripheral blood served to follow clonotypes across the tumor, the expanded TIL product, and serial blood samples. Broad study findings and their caveats: The baseline peripheral repertoire was partially replaced by infused TIL clonotypes, which then decayed over months, and persistence showed no apparent association with response. Generalizability was limited because the cohort was highly selected, with more treatment-naive, never-smoker and oncogene-addicted patients included than is typical. The study protocol defined all tumor marker inferences as exploratory.

Source: blood, taken at baseline. The TCR originated in a woman aged 25-85 years with non-small cell lung cancer. The sequence links TRBV13 to TRBJ2-3; too little of a D gene remains to name it. The CDR3 region has the sequence CASSLGTDTQYF. The DNA reads as follows: TGTGCCAGCAGCCTGGGCACAGATACGCAGTATTTT.